This passage covers 24 T cell receptor beta chains from one sample sequenced in a study of Ad26.COV2.S vaccination and SARS-CoV-2 variants. Treatment noted: around 19 received Ad26.COV2.S at low or high dose, single or two shots; about 5 received placebo; per-sample allocation not given. Day 63 after the first vaccine or placebo injection was the time point for sampling. Repertoires were generated with immunoSEQ multiplex PCR, while TCRdb's copy carries only in-frame clones and drops some. Found here are about half a million clones, around 89% of them singletons; the top ten hold around 1.6%. The sample consisted of peripheral blood, taken in a trial of Ad26.COV2.S vaccine versus placebo. These receptors came from a person between 18 and 60 years old who received the Ad26.COV2.S COVID-19 vaccine or a placebo.

This clone was observed once. The chain combines TRBV7-8 with TRBJ2-5; TRBD1 agrees at 7 bases. Per the germline V gene, CDR1 is SGHVS and CDR2 is FQNEAQ. The CDR3 extends over 16 amino acids. The J segment lost 5 bases and the V segment lost 5 bases, leaving 14 bases of the junction unmatched. The CDR3 DNA is TGTGCCAGCAGCGTCAAGGGACAGACGACATCGGAGACCCAGTACTTC. This sequence encodes CASSVKGQTTSETQYF.

This clone turned up a few times. The rearrangement links TRBV6-6 to TRBJ1-5, with D possibly being TRBD1 (5 bases). This CDR3 has 14 amino acids. Germline values: CDR1 MNHNY, CDR2 SVGAGI (reference sequence). V dropped 2 bases and J dropped 6 bases, with 11 bases sitting between them. CDR3: CASSYRQLGQPQHF. The CDR3 region has the DNA TGTGCCAGCAGTTACAGACAGCTAGGTCAGCCCCAGCATTTT.

The V call is TRBV28, the J call TRBJ2-6; D possibly corresponds to TRBD1 (5 bases). With 5 bases removed from V and 2 bases from J, the gap between germline ends came to 19 bases. Germline lookup yields CDR1 MDHEN and CDR2 SYDVKM. The CDR3 covers 18 residues. The chain's CDR3 is CASSTQRQNLPGANVLTF. DNA of the CDR3: TGTGCCAGCAGTACCCAGCGACAGAACTTACCTGGGGCCAACGTCCTGACTTTC.

The gene calls are TRBV2 and TRBJ1-4, with D uncertain. This CDR3 is built from 14 residues. V lost 4 bases, J lost 0 bases, and 6 bases lay in between. The V gene's germline CDR1 is SNHLY and CDR2 FYNNEI. CDR3 protein: CASSVYATNEKLFF. The CDR3 DNA follows: TGTGCCAGCAGTGTTTACGCAACTAATGAAAAACTGTTTTTT.

V is TRBV6-5 and J is TRBJ1-5; TRBD1 matches 9 bases. Germline V gene lookup returns CDR1 MNHEY and CDR2 SVGAGI. This CDR3 has 16 amino acids. V lost 1 base to trimming and J lost 4 bases; unmatched junction nucleotides: 5. CDR3 residues: CASSYFGTGWNQPQHF. The CDR3 region has the DNA TGTGCCAGCAGTTACTTCGGGACAGGGTGGAATCAGCCCCAGCATTTT.

This chain connects TRBV6-6 to TRBJ2-7; 8 bases agree with TRBD2. CDR3 length: 15 residues. V was clipped by 6 bases and J by 4 bases; unmatched bases: 11. Germline V CDR1 and CDR2: MNHNY, SVGAGI (reference sequence). The CDR3, as DNA: TGTGCCAGCAGGAACAGACTAGCGAGGGATTACGAGCAGTACTTC. Residues: CASRNRLARDYEQYF.

The chain links TRBV30 to TRBJ1-2; D ambiguous. Trimming shortened V by 2 bases and J by 1 base, and 8 bases separated the two germline ends. This CDR3 is 13 amino acids long. The germline V gene has CDR1 GTSNPN and CDR2 SVGIG (reference sequence). CDR3 sequence reads: CAWSPGINYGYTF. The CDR3 DNA reads TGTGCCTGGAGTCCCGGGATTAACTATGGCTACACCTTC.

V usage is TRBV6-6 and J usage is TRBJ2-1, with TRBD2 matching 12 bases. V shed 6 bases and J 6 bases; nucleotides not matched to a gene: 3. The CDR3 totals 14 residues. Germline-derived CDR1 and CDR2 are MNHNY and SVGAGI (reference sequence). CDR3 bases: TGTGCCAGCAGGCCGACTAGCGGGAGCAATGAGCAGTTCTTC. This sequence encodes CASRPTSGSNEQFF.

This rearrangement joins TRBV27 to TRBJ2-1; TRBD2 might be the D (6 bases). Germline CDR1 and CDR2: MNHEY and SMNVEV (reference sequence). The CDR3 is made up of 14 amino acids. The V end lost 6 bases, the J end lost 5 bases, and 14 bases lay between the germline ends. The CDR3 bases are TGTGCCAGCAGGCGGGGCGGAACGAACAATGAGCAGTTCTTC. Protein: CASRRGGTNNEQFF.

The chain couples TRBV29-1 to TRBJ1-5; 7 bases are shared with TRBD1. V gave up 5 bases and J gave up 5 bases; unmatched junction bases: 6. This CDR3 contains 13 residues. CDR1 is SQVTM, CDR2 ANQGSEA, per germline. The CDR3 DNA is TGCAGCGTTCAAACAGGGGAGTATCAGCCCCAGCATTTT. Its translation: CSVQTGEYQPQHF. The whole variable domain, remainder taken from reference TRBV29-1 and TRBJ1-5, is SAVISQKPSRDICQRGTSLTIQCQVDSQVTMMFWYRQQPGQSLTLIATANQGSEATYESGFVIDKFPISRPNLTFSTLTVSNMSPEDSSIYLCSVQTGEYQPQHFGDGTRLSIL.

This chain connects TRBV6-5 to TRBJ2-1; 11 bases are a match to TRBD2. Trimming removed 5 bases from V and 5 bases from J; junction bases left unmatched: 5. The CDR3 consists of 15 residues. Germline assignment: CDR1 MNHEY and CDR2 SVGAGI. CDR3 sequence reads: CASSKSSGGNNEQFF. The CDR3 region has the DNA TGTGCCAGCAGTAAATCTAGCGGGGGGAACAATGAGCAGTTCTTC.

This CDR3 is CASSLNPAGGITEAFF. The CDR3 nucleotides read TGTGCCAGCAGCTTAAACCCCGCCGGGGGGATCACTGAAGCTTTCTTT. V and J are TRBV7-3 and TRBJ1-1; D is perhaps TRBD1 (5 bases). Trimming took 1 base from V and 4 from J, leaving 16 bases between them. This CDR3 contains 16 residues. Germline values: CDR1 SGHTA, CDR2 FQGTGA.

J is TRBJ1-2 and V is TRBV7-9; 7 bases are shared with TRBD1. There are 17 residues in the CDR3. With V trimmed by 11 bases and J by 2 bases, 20 bases remained unmatched. Germline V gene sequence: CDR1 SEHNR, CDR2 FQNEAQ (reference sequence). The CDR3 DNA is TGTGCCCCCGACGGGCAGGGGGACTTCCTGACGAACTATGGCTACACCTTC. Translated, it gives CAPDGQGDFLTNYGYTF. Looking up the rest from reference TRBV7-9 and TRBJ1-2 gives the full variable domain: DTGVSQNPRHKITKRGQNVTFRCDPISEHNRLYWYRQTLGQGPEFLTYFQNEAQLEKSRLLSDRFSAERPKGSFSTLEIQRTEQGDSAMYLCAPDGQGDFLTNYGYTFGSGTRLTVV.

The rearrangement joins TRBV7-9 to TRBJ1-1; D is ambiguous. From germline, CDR1 is SEHNR and CDR2 FQNEAQ (reference sequence). The CDR3 loop spans 15 amino acids. Trimming pared 8 bases from V and 3 bases from J, leaving 19 bases between. The CDR3: CASFRVIPTDTEAFF. Here the CDR3 DNA reads TGTGCCAGCTTCCGGGTCATACCAACGGACACTGAAGCTTTCTTT.

The chain combines TRBV7-9 with TRBJ1-3; no reliable D call. The V gene's germline CDR1 is SEHNR and CDR2 FQNEAQ (reference sequence). V lost 10 bases and J 8 bases, leaving 18 bases between the germline ends. There are 13 residues in the CDR3. CDR3: CATPDGELDTIYF. In nucleotides, the CDR3 is TGTGCCACCCCGGACGGCGAGCTTGACACCATATATTTT.

The chain combines TRBV10-1 with TRBJ2-3; no clear D. The CDR3 extends over 13 amino acids. Germline CDR1 WNHNN, CDR2 SYGVQD (reference sequence). V lost 4 bases and J lost 1, with 6 bases in between. The CDR3: CASSVVRTDTQYF. As DNA, the CDR3 is TGCGCCAGCAGTGTGGTCCGCACAGATACGCAGTATTTT.

J is TRBJ1-5 and V is TRBV27, with D tentatively TRBD1 (5 bases). The CDR3 covers 16 residues. The V gene's germline CDR1 is MNHEY and CDR2 SMNVEV (reference sequence). V was shortened by 0 bases and J by 4 bases, with 13 bases between the two germline ends. CDR3 region: CASSLSGTGRNQPQHF. CDR3 nucleotide sequence: TGTGCCAGCAGTTTATCTGGGACCGGGAGGAATCAGCCCCAGCATTTT.

The chain is built from TRBV6-5 and TRBJ2-2, with 9 bases aligning to TRBD1. V was pared by 8 bases and J by 2 bases, with 3 bases of the junction left unmatched. In germline, CDR1 is MNHEY, CDR2 SVGAGI. CDR3 length: 14 residues. The CDR3 DNA reads TGTGCCAGCGGACAGGGGCCCAACACCGGGGAGCTGTTTTTT. Translating gives CASGQGPNTGELFF.

The V call is TRBV7-9, the J call TRBJ1-2; perhaps TRBD1 as D (5 bases). The CDR3 spans 13 residues. CDR1 SEHNR and CDR2 FQNEAQ come from the germline V gene (reference sequence). V gave up 5 bases and J gave up 5 bases, with 12 bases separating them. DNA for the CDR3: TGTGCCAGCAGCCACAGGAGCCTTTATGGCTACACCTTC. This gives the protein CASSHRSLYGYTF.

The J gene is TRBJ1-5, the V gene TRBV29-1; D is uncertain. CDR3 size: 12 residues. The germline gives CDR1 SQVTM, CDR2 ANQGSEA. Between the trimmed V and J ends, which lost 0 bases and 9 bases, there was a span of 9 bases. This CDR3 reads CSVEDGIGPQHF. Written as DNA, the CDR3 is TGCAGCGTTGAAGATGGGATCGGGCCCCAGCATTTT.

This rearrangement joins TRBV28 to TRBJ1-5; no clear D gene. The V end was cut by 6 bases, the J end by 6 bases, with 12 bases between. CDR1 is MDHEN, CDR2 SYDVKM, per germline. CDR3 length: 13 residues. For the CDR3, the DNA is TGTGCCAGCAGCGATCCCTCTAGTCAGCCCCAGCATTTT. Protein sequence: CASSDPSSQPQHF.

The genes are TRBV10-3 and TRBJ2-3; D is ambiguous. The CDR3 contains 15 residues. V lost 2 bases and J lost 2, with 11 bases in between. From germline, CDR1 is ENHRY and CDR2 SYGVKD. The CDR3 is CAISERASDTDTQYF. In DNA form, the CDR3 reads TGTGCCATCAGTGAGAGGGCGTCAGACACAGATACGCAGTATTTT.

The chain couples TRBV19 to TRBJ2-7, with D hard to call. Per germline, CDR1 LNHDA and CDR2 SQIVND (reference sequence). Trimming removed 10 bases at V and 2 bases at J, with 15 bases between. This CDR3 is built from 13 residues. The CDR3 protein is CATSRDKAYEQYF. CDR3 sequence (DNA): TGTGCCACTTCCAGAGACAAAGCCTACGAGCAGTACTTC.

The chain joins TRBV7-8 to TRBJ1-2, with D perhaps matching TRBD1 (6 bases). Per germline, CDR1 SGHVS and CDR2 FQNEAQ. CDR3 length equals 15 residues. Trimming pared 1 base from V and 7 bases from J, leaving 16 bases between. The CDR3 spells CASSLGEPTGGGYTF. The CDR3 region has the DNA TGTGCCAGCAGCTTAGGAGAGCCGACAGGCGGTGGCTACACCTTC.